The rows below give T cell receptor beta chains drawn from one sample of a study of blood T cell repertoires in COVID-19. Data came from immunoSEQ multiplex PCR; TCRdb stores just in-frame clones and leaves some out. The data show about 120,000 clones, around 89% seen once. The sample was peripheral blood. These receptor sequences come from a human donor with acute or convalescent COVID-19. The donor label of this sample is uncertain. The CDR3 runs from the conserved cysteine through the conserved F or W.

J gene | V gene | CDR3 protein
TRBJ2-3 | TRBV27 | CASSRPRDTQYF
TRBJ2-5 | TRBV15 | CATSRERDRAETQYF
TRBJ1-6 | TRBV6-5 | CASSSTVNSPLHF
TRBJ1-4 | TRBV19 | CASSPGLTTNEKLFF
TRBJ2-7 | TRBV12-3/TRBV12-4 | CASSPGLSYEQYF
TRBJ1-6 | TRBV3-1/TRBV3-2 | CASSQVRGSAPLHF
TRBJ1-2 | TRBV27 | CASSLWGTAAGYGYTF
TRBJ1-5 | TRBV7-2 | CASSLFAGNSNQPQHF
TRBJ2-3 | TRBV6-6 | CASSYLRLGQDTQYF
TRBJ1-4 | TRBV4-1 | CASTTDITDEKLFF
TRBJ1-3 | TRBV5-5 | CASSLQGHTIYF
TRBJ1-2 | TRBV30 | CAWITGFYGYTF
TRBJ2-1 | TRBV28 | CASSPVDSPYNEQFF
TRBJ1-5 | TRBV5-1 | CASSLAGDQPQHF
TRBJ1-2 | TRBV2 | CASSDIRDRSQF
TRBJ2-7 | TRBV5-6 | CASSYRQGHYYEQYF
TRBJ2-7 | TRBV5-1 | CASSLGETGTEQYF
TRBJ1-1 | TRBV7-2 | CASSGRGWDTEAFF
TRBJ2-1 | TRBV7-8 | CASRPTSGSFYEQFF
TRBJ2-7 | TRBV11-1 | CASSPGWMVRYEQYF
TRBJ1-5 | TRBV6-5 | CASSPAGQLYQPQHF
TRBJ2-2 | TRBV5-6 | CASSFGLTGELFF
TRBJ2-7 | TRBV6-5 | CASSPQGGGYEQYF
TRBJ2-1 | TRBV28 | CASSIGTSGFYNEQFF
TRBJ2-1 | TRBV6-6 | CASSYAASINEQFF
TRBJ1-3 | TRBV15 | CATSVGGSQAGNTIYF
TRBJ1-1 | TRBV15 | CATSKRSGQGEEAFF
TRBJ1-3 | TRBV5-1 | CASSFGQGRGNTIYF
TRBJ2-7 | TRBV28 | CASRRGSRRQGNNNEQYF
TRBJ2-3 | TRBV28 | CASSSIQGLAATDTQYF
TRBJ1-5 | TRBV19 | CASSPTGTPINQPQHF
TRBJ1-2 | TRBV19 | CASSPGDYGYTF